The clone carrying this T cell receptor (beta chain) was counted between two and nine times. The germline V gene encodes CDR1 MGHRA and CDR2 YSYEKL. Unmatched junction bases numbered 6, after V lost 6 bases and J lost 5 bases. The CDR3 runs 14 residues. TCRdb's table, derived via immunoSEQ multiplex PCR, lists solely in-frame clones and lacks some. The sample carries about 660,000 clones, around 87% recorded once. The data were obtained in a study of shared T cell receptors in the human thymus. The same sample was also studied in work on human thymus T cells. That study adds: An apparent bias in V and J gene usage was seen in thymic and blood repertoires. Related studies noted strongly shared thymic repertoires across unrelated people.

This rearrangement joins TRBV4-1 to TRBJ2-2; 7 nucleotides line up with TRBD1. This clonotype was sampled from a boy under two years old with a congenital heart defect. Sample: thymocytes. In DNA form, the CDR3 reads TGCGCCAGCAGGCCGAACAGGGGAACCGGGGAGCTGTTTTTT. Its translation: CASRPNRGTGELFF.